The 4 T cell receptor beta chains reported below all come from one sample, sequenced in a study of blood T cell repertoires in COVID-19. The table came from immunoSEQ multiplex PCR; TCRdb's copy has only in-frame clones and leaves some out. The sample has fewer than 150,000 clones, 60% to 85% seen once. Sequenced material: peripheral blood. The receptor set was obtained from an older man with acute or convalescent COVID-19.

This chain links TRBV10-3 with TRBJ1-1; maybe TRBD1 (5 bases). This CDR3 is built from 14 residues. Germline values: CDR1 ENHRY, CDR2 SYGVKD. V was shortened by 6 bases and J by 1 base, with 12 bases between the two germline ends. Written as DNA, the CDR3 is TGTGCCATCAGATCTGCAGGGCCGAACACTGAAGCTTTCTTT. Its protein is CAIRSAGPNTEAFF.

Notes on this clone: The junction differs from germline at one of its ends, possibly a read error. J is TRBJ1-2 and V is TRBV20-1; D not resolved. The germline V gene encodes CDR1 DFQATT and CDR2 SNEGSKA (reference sequence). This CDR3 has 11 residues. CDR3 DNA: TGCAGTGCTAGACTATCGGGGAGCCACCTCTTC. This gives the protein CSARLSGSHLF.

The genes are TRBV4-1 and TRBJ2-7; the match to TRBD1 covers 7 bases. The CDR3 spans 15 residues. Germline V gene sequence: CDR1 MGHRA, CDR2 YSYEKL. The J segment lost 0 bases and the V segment lost 3 bases, leaving 5 bases of the junction unmatched. The CDR3 DNA reads TGCGCCAGCAGCCAGCAACAGGGGCCCTCCTACGAGCAGTACTTC. It codes for CASSQQQGPSYEQYF.

The chain joins TRBV29-1 to TRBJ2-3; 7 nucleotides agree with TRBD2. The CDR3 sequence is 14 residues long. CDR1 and CDR2 (germline): SQVTM, ANQGSEA. V dropped 2 bases and J dropped 2; count of bases not matched to a gene: 4. The CDR3 protein is CSVELGGITDTQYF. The DNA of the CDR3 is TGCAGCGTTGAATTGGGGGGGATCACAGATACGCAGTATTTT.